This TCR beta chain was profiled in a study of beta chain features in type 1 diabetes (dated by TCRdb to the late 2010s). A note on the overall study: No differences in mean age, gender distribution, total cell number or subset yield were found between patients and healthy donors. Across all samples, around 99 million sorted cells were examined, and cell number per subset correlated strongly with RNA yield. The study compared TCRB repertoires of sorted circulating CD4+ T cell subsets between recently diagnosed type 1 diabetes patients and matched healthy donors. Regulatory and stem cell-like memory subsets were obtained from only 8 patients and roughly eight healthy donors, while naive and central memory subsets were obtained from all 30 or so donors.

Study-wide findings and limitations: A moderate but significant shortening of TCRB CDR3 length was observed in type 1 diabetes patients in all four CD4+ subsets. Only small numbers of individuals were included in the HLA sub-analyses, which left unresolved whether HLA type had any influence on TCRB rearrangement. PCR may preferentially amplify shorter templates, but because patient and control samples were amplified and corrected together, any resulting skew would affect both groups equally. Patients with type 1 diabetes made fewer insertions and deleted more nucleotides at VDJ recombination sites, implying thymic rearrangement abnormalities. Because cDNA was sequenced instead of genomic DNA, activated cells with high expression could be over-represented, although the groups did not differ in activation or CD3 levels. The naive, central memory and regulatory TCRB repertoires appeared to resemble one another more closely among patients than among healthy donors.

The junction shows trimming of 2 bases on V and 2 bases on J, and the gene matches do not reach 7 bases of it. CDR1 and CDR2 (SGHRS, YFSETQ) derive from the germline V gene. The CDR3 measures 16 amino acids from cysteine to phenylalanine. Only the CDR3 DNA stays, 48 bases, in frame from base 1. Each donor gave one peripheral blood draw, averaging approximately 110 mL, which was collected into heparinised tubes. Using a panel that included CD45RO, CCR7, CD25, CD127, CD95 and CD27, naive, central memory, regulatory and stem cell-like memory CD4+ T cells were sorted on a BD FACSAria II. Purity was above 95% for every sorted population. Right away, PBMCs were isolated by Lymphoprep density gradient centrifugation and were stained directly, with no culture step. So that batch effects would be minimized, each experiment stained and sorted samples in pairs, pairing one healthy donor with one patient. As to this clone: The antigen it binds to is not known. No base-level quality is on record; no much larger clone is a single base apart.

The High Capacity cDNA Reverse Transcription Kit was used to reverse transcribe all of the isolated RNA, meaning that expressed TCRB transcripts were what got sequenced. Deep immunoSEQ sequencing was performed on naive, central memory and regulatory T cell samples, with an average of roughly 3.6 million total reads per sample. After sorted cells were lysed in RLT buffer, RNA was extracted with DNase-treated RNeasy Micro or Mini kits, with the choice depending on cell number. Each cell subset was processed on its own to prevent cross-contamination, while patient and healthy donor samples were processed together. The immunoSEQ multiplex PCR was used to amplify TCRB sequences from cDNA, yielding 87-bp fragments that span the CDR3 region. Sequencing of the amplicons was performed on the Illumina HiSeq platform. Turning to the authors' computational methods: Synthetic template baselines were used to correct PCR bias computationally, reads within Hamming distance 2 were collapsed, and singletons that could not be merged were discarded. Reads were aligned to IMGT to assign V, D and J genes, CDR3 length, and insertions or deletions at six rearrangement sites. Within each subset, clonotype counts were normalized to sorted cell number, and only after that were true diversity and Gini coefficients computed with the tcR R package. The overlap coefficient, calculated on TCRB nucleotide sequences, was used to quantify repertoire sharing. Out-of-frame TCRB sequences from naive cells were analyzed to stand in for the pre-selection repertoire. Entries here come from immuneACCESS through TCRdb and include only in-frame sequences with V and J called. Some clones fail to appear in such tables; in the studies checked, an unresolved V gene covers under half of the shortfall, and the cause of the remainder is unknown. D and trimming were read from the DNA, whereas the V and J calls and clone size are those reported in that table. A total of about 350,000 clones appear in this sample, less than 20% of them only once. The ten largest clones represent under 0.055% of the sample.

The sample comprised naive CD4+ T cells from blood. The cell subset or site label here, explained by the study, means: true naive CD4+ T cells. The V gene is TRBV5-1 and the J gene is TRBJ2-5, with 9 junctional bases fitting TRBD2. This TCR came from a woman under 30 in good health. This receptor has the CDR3 CASSLRVTSGQETQYF. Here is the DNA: TGCGCCAGCAGCTTACGTGTGACTAGCGGACAAGAGACCCAGTACTTC.